A selection of T cell receptor beta chains follows, all from one sample in a study of a mutant IDH1 vaccine in newly diagnosed glioma. Sequencing was performed with immunoSEQ multiplex PCR; in TCRdb, only in-frame clones are kept and a portion is missing. The repertoire holds some 63,000 clones, with around 74% as singletons. Their antigens remain unidentified. Sequenced material: PBMCs, taken from a glioma patient whose treatment included an IDH1 peptide vaccine. The receptors shown here come from a man aged 50 or older with glioma. Each CDR3 is given with its conserved first and last residue. The D gene is left open where the match is weak. The size of a clone is reported for some rows only, either as once, few or many, or as a class for expanded clones.

j_gene | abundance | d_gene | v_gene | CDR3nt | CDR3aa
TRBJ1-2 | - | - | TRBV9 | TGTGCCAGCAGTGCACAGGCGAATCTCCACTATGGCTACACCTTC | CASSAQANLHYGYTF
TRBJ1-6 | - | - | TRBV2 | TGTGCCAGCAGTGAAGCTCGGCAGTCTAATTCACCCCTCCACTTT | CASSEARQSNSPLHF
TRBJ1-3 | - | - | TRBV4-2 | TGTGCCAGCAGCCGAGGCCCGGGCAGGGTGGCTGGAAACACCATATATTTT | CASSRGPGRVAGNTIYF
TRBJ1-1 | - | - | TRBV5-6 | TGTGCCAGCAGCTTTAATCCGGGATTGGACGCTGAAGCTTTCTTT | CASSFNPGLDAEAFF
TRBJ2-3 | few | - | TRBV28 | TGTGCCAGCAGCGGGACACCCAGGACAGATACGCAGTATTTT | CASSGTPRTDTQYF
TRBJ2-1 | - | TRBD1 | TRBV6-1 | TGTGCCAGCTTAGGCCGGACAGGCTTTCGTAATGAGCAGTTCTTC | CASLGRTGFRNEQFF
TRBJ1-4 | - | TRBD1 | TRBV30 | TGTGCCTGGACCGTACGGGGGACAGCAACTAATGAAAAACTGTTTTTT | CAWTVRGTATNEKLFF
TRBJ1-1 | - | - | TRBV10-3 | TGTGCCATCAGTGAGACGATTGGGAACACTGAAGCTTTCTTT | CAISETIGNTEAFF
TRBJ1-1 | - | TRBD1 | TRBV2 | TGTGCCAGCAACAGACAGGGTAACACTGAAGCTTTCTTT | CASNRQGNTEAFF
TRBJ1-2 | - | - | TRBV4-1 | TGCGCCAGCAGCCAAGGATCCGGATTCGGCTACACCTTC | CASSQGSGFGYTF
TRBJ2-2 | - | - | TRBV5-1 | TGCGCCAGCAGCCTACGCACAAGGGTATCCGGGGAGCTGTTTTTT | CASSLRTRVSGELFF
TRBJ1-2 | few | - | TRBV9 | TGTGCCAGCAGCGTATTGGGAGGGTTCGTCACCTTC | CASSVLGGFVTF
TRBJ2-7 | - | TRBD2 | TRBV7-8 | TGTGCCAGCAGCGGACCGGGGGGACGGTACGAGCAGTACTTC | CASSGPGGRYEQYF
TRBJ1-1 | - | - | TRBV5-1 | TGCGCCAGCAGCTTGGGAGTGCGCCAGGGGAACACTGAAGCTTTCTTT | CASSLGVRQGNTEAFF
TRBJ1-2 | - | - | TRBV7-2 | TGTGCCAGCAGCTTATCACTAGCGGAGTATGGCTACACCTTC | CASSLSLAEYGYTF
TRBJ2-7 | - | - | TRBV4-3 | TGCGCCAGCAGCCTAGACAGGACCACCTACGAGCAGTACTTC | CASSLDRTTYEQYF
TRBJ2-7 | - | TRBD1 | TRBV14 | TGTGCCAGCAGCCCCCCTGGGACAGGGTTGCCCTACGAGCAGTACTTC | CASSPPGTGLPYEQYF
TRBJ2-6 | - | - | TRBV9 | TGTGCCAGCAGCCCCCAGGACACAAACTCTGGGGCCAACGTCCTGACTTTC | CASSPQDTNSGANVLTF
TRBJ2-2 | - | TRBD1 | TRBV7-9 | TGTGCCAGCAGCCTATGGACAGGGGAGGCCGGGGAGCTGTTTTTT | CASSLWTGEAGELFF
TRBJ2-1 | - | TRBD1 | TRBV29-1 | TGCAGCGCGGTAGCCACGGGACAGTTTGGAAATGAGCAGTTCTTC | CSAVATGQFGNEQFF
TRBJ1-6 | - | TRBD1 | TRBV25-1 | TGTGCCACCAACGACAGGGGGTTGAATTCACCCCTCCACTTT | CATNDRGLNSPLHF
TRBJ1-1 | - | - | TRBV7-3 | TGTGCCAGCAGCCCCGGGCCCCAGACTGAAGCTTTCTTT | CASSPGPQTEAFF
TRBJ2-7 | - | TRBD1 | TRBV27 | TGTGCCAGCAGTTTTACAGGGGGCGAGCAGTACTTC | CASSFTGGEQYF
TRBJ1-1 | - | - | TRBV30 | TGTGCCTGGGGACAGACGAACACTGAAGCTTTCTTT | CAWGQTNTEAFF
TRBJ1-1 | few | - | TRBV19 | TGTGCCAGTACCAAAGGGGGGGCACGAAACACTGAAGCTTTCTTT | CASTKGGARNTEAFF
TRBJ1-3 | - | - | TRBV4-1 | TGCGCCAGCAGCCACAAGAGTGCGGGAAACACCATATATTTT | CASSHKSAGNTIYF
TRBJ2-1 | many | TRBD1 | TRBV5-4 | TGTGCCAGCAGCGCCCCACCGGGACAGGGCCAGTTCTTC | CASSAPPGQGQFF
TRBJ2-2 | once | TRBD1 | TRBV18 | TGTGCCAGCTCACGGGACAGGGTGATCGGGGAGCTGTTTTTT | CASSRDRVIGELFF
TRBJ1-4 | - | - | TRBV10-3 | TGTGCCATCAGTGAGTCTGAGGAAGTCAGGGAAAAACTGTTTTTT | CAISESEEVREKLFF
TRBJ2-7 | - | - | TRBV29-1 | TGCAGCGTTGAACGGGGTTACGAGCAGTACTTC | CSVERGYEQYF
TRBJ2-5 | - | TRBD2 | TRBV10-3 | TGTGCCATCAGGGGACTAGCGGGGGCTCAAGAGACCCAGTACTTC | CAIRGLAGAQETQYF
TRBJ1-1 | once | - | TRBV10-3 | TGTGCCATCAGTCAAACAGGAACCAACACTGAAGCTTTCTTT | CAISQTGTNTEAFF
TRBJ2-5 | - | - | TRBV9 | TGTGCCAGCAGCCCGGGACTCCCGCGAGGGGAGACCCAGTACTTC | CASSPGLPRGETQYF
TRBJ2-7 | - | - | TRBV27 | TGTGCCAGCAGTTCCCTCTCGGGGGATCGGAGGTCCTACGAGCAGTACTTC | CASSSLSGDRRSYEQYF
TRBJ2-2 | - | - | TRBV2 | TGTGCCAGCATGGGGATACAGGACCCAGCGAACACCGGGGAGCTGTTTTTT | CASMGIQDPANTGELFF
TRBJ2-3 | - | - | TRBV15 | TGTGCCACCAGCCTGGACCCGGCTAGCACAGATACGCAGTATTTT | CATSLDPASTDTQYF
TRBJ1-4 | few | TRBD1 | TRBV18 | TGTGCCAGCTCACCTAGCAACAGGGGAGCTAATGAAAAACTGTTTTTT | CASSPSNRGANEKLFF
TRBJ2-7 | - | - | TRBV6-1 | TGTGCCAGCAGTGAGATCCGGCTGGGGCCCGAGCAGTACTTC | CASSEIRLGPEQYF
TRBJ1-5 | - | - | TRBV15 | TGTGCCACCAGCTCCGTGGGATTCCAGCCCCAGCATTTT | CATSSVGFQPQHF
TRBJ2-1 | - | TRBD1 | TRBV4-2 | TGTGCCAGCAGCCACCACCCGGGACAGATCTACAATGAGCAGTTCTTC | CASSHHPGQIYNEQFF
TRBJ2-2 | - | - | TRBV5-1 | TGCGCCAGCAGCTTGGATAGATACACCGGGGAGCTGTTTTTT | CASSLDRYTGELFF
TRBJ2-7 | - | - | TRBV10-3 | TGTGCCATCACCTCAGGGTGGGGGGCCTACGAGCAGTACTTC | CAITSGWGAYEQYF
TRBJ1-2 | - | - | TRBV7-9 | TGTGCCAGCAGCTTAGCACAAGCTAACTATGGCTACACCTTC | CASSLAQANYGYTF
TRBJ1-2 | - | TRBD1 | TRBV30 | TGTGCCTGGAGTGTCCAGGGGGCCGGGGGCTACACCTTC | CAWSVQGAGGYTF
TRBJ2-7 | - | - | TRBV30 | TGTGCCTGGAGCGGCTACTACGAGCAGTACTTC | CAWSGYYEQYF
TRBJ1-3 | - | - | TRBV30 | TGTGCCTGGAGCCCGGGTGGAAACACCATATATTTT | CAWSPGGNTIYF
TRBJ2-3 | - | TRBD2 | TRBV4-2 | TGTGCCAGCAGGGTTAGCGGGGCCTCAGATACGCAGTATTTT | CASRVSGASDTQYF
TRBJ1-2 | - | TRBD1 | TRBV30 | TGTGCCTGGAGTGTTCCGGGACAGGGGAACTATGGCTACACCTTC | CAWSVPGQGNYGYTF
TRBJ2-5 | - | - | TRBV5-1 | TGCGCCAGCAGCCTCGTACAAGAGACCCAGTACTTC | CASSLVQETQYF
TRBJ2-7 | - | - | TRBV5-4 | TGTGCCAGCAGCTTTAGGGAGTGGGGCCACGAGCAGTACTTC | CASSFREWGHEQYF
TRBJ1-4 | - | - | TRBV25-1 | TGTGCCGGCAGTGAAGGTTGGGATTACGAAAAACTGTTTTTT | CAGSEGWDYEKLFF
TRBJ1-3 | - | - | TRBV5-1 | TGCGCCAGCAGCTCACAGGCCGGGGGTTACTCTGGAAACACCATATATTTT | CASSSQAGGYSGNTIYF
TRBJ1-1 | - | - | TRBV19 | TGTGCCAGTAGCCCCTACACGAACACTGAAGCTTTCTTT | CASSPYTNTEAFF
TRBJ1-6 | - | TRBD1 | TRBV25-1 | TGTGCCAGCAGTACAGGGGAATCACCCCTCCACTTT | CASSTGESPLHF
TRBJ1-1 | - | TRBD1 | TRBV25-1 | TGTGCCAGCAAATCCGGGACAGGGCAGGTTGAAGCTTTCTTT | CASKSGTGQVEAFF
TRBJ1-5 | - | TRBD1 | TRBV4-2 | TGTGCCAGCAGCCAGGGACAGGGGGAAGATCAGCCCCAGCATTTT | CASSQGQGEDQPQHF
TRBJ1-1 | - | - | TRBV29-1 | TGCAGCGCTACCGGGCCCTCCATGAACACTGAAGCTTTCTTT | CSATGPSMNTEAFF
TRBJ1-1 | - | TRBD1 | TRBV29-1 | TGCAGCGTCCAACCGGGACAGCCGAACACTGAAGCTTTCTTT | CSVQPGQPNTEAFF
TRBJ1-1 | - | - | TRBV7-9 | TGTGCCAGCAGCTTATTACGGGGAGGGATGAACACTGAAGCTTTCTTT | CASSLLRGGMNTEAFF
TRBJ1-5 | - | - | TRBV30 | TGTGCCTGGAGTGTCGACGGTAATCAGCCCCAGCATTTT | CAWSVDGNQPQHF